The clone carrying this TCR beta chain was detected ten times or more. What it binds is unknown. This sample is part of a study of early T cells in non-severe SARS-CoV-2 infection. Study observations and caveats: Matches to VDJdb favored anti-spike CD8 responses and missed private and CD4 specificities.

TCRdb redid the calling of the 5' RACE reads with MiXCR, one entry per CDR3 protein. The table shows about 70,000 distinct CDR3 sequences, with approximately 4.5% occurring only once. Specimen: whole blood, collected at baseline. The TCR comes from an adult who was a healthcare worker with PCR-confirmed SARS-CoV-2 infection or an uninfected control (not recorded which). The donor label of this sample is uncertain.

Here the CDR3 DNA reads TGCAGTGCTAAGGACAGGTCCAATTCACCCCTCCACTTT. As protein: CSAKDRSNSPLHF. V usage is TRBV20-1 and J usage is TRBJ1-6; 7 bases line up with TRBD1. CDR1 DFQATT and CDR2 SNEGSKA come from the germline V gene (reference sequence). The length of the CDR3 is 13 residues. The ends lost 4 bases at V and 7 bases at J; junction bases unmatched: 4.